One TCR beta chain is described in this entry. As yet, its antigen is unknown. The study ran the assay at deep level. Per the study methods: Because ImmunoSEQ provided only junction sequences with no quality scores, the filtering differed. Generated by immunoSEQ multiplex PCR, the TCRdb table keeps only in-frame clones and is missing some. D and trimming were read from the DNA, whereas the V and J calls and clone size are those reported in that table. The sample lists more than 900,000 clones, approximately 80% seen once, with 0.55% to 0.7% in the top ten. This sample was included in a study of shared clonotypes between healthy human individuals. Study-level points and caveats: The study found roughly 5.3% of naive CD4 clonotypes shared across four donors.

The CDR3 is 17 amino acids. The trim removed 5 bases at V and 2 bases at J, leaving 7 bases unmatched. Germline CDR1 and CDR2: MDHEN and SYDVKM. This sequence originates from a man in his late teens or twenties in good health. Some clones in this sample may be carry-over from other donors' samples. The material sequenced was memory CD4+ T cells from PBMCs. The subset denotes: CD45RA-negative fraction. This chain uses TRBV28 with TRBJ2-2, with 11 bases matching TRBD2. CDR3 sequence: CASSPGTSGINTGELFF. The CDR3 DNA follows: TGTGCCAGCAGTCCCGGGACTAGCGGAATAAACACCGGGGAGCTGTTTTTT. The whole variable domain, filled in from reference TRBV28 and TRBJ2-2, reads DVKVTQSSRYLVKRTGEKVFLECVQDMDHENMFWYRQDPGLGLRLIYFSYDVKMKEKGDIPEGYSVSREKKERFSLILESASTNQTSMYLCASSPGTSGINTGELFFGEGSRLTVL.